This TCR beta chain is drawn from a study of beta chain features in type 1 diabetes. Findings and limits, study-wide: Sequencing the cDNA could make cells with high TCR expression show up more than they should. Shorter templates might be favored by PCR, equally in patients and controls. Within each of all four CD4+ subsets, Type 1 diabetes patients had TCRB CDR3s that were moderately but significantly shorter.

This clone occurred a few times. What it recognizes is unknown. The authors took one heparinised blood draw, averaging about 116 mL, from each donor. Isolation of CD4+ naive, central memory, regulatory and stem cell-like memory cells was achieved by sorting via CD45RO/CCR7/CD25/CD127/CD95/CD27. The whole isolated RNA underwent reverse transcription, so sequencing captured expressed TCRB transcripts. Profiling relied on immunoSEQ multiplex PCR, and the TCRdb table lists in-frame clones only, not all of them. The data show some 150,000 clones, about 13% seen once. Trimming pared 4 bases from V and 5 bases from J, leaving 15 bases between. This CDR3 has 13 amino acids. The germline CDR1 and CDR2 sequences are SQVTM and ANQGSEA.

Specimen: central memory CD4+ T cells from blood. The TCR comes from a man aged 18 to 29 with type 1 diabetes. The chain couples TRBV29-1 to TRBJ2-7; D unclear. CDR3 bases: TGCAGCGTTGTTGGAGATGGTCCCGACGAGCAGTACTTC. Its translation: CSVVGDGPDEQYF.